This T cell receptor beta chain was sequenced during a study of T cells in localized non-small cell lung cancer (dated by TCRdb to 2018 to 2021). As for the study more broadly: The study examined T cell repertoires in approximately 240 patients with early-stage NSCLC and compared tumors with uninvolved tumor-adjacent lungs. The cohort was made up of under 250 treatment-naive NSCLC patients whose localized lung tumors had been resected. The mean age of the NSCLC patients was under 70 years, with about 130 men and around 100 women.

CDR1 and CDR2 (GTSNPN, SVGIG) derive from the germline V gene (reference sequence). After removal of 0 bases from V and 2 bases from J, the junction retains 6 bases not matched to a gene. Including cysteine and phenylalanine, the CDR3 has 17 amino acids. Only the CDR3 portion is preserved as DNA: 51 bases, with reading frame beginning at the first base. The immunoSEQ Assay was used to sequence TCR beta CDR3 regions from DNA. The original pipeline was this. T cell density was computed as TCR beta template counts normalized to usable DNA estimated by amplifying housekeeping genes. Using the preseqR package, richness was estimated by extrapolating to 120,000 templates for tissue samples and 400,000 templates for PBMC samples. Clonality was taken to be one minus Pielou's evenness. Tissue-enriched TCRs were identified by differential abundance testing using productive amino-acid clonotypes, minimum total count 5 and alpha 0.1. The Jaccard Index and the Morisita Overlap Index were used to quantify repertoire overlap between compartments. GLIPH clustered TCR beta CDR3s with public tetramer-defined viral CDR3s; viral motifs required at least three viral sequences plus V-gene enrichment. TCRdb obtained this table from immuneACCESS and retained in-frame rearrangements with V and J assigned. These tables miss some clones; where compared with another copy, unresolved V genes account for less than half of the shortfall, and the remainder is unexplained. The V and J calls and the clone size are those of that table, but D and trimming were determined from the DNA. The sample contains approximately 65,000 clones, roughly 81% of them found a single time. The ten largest clones add up to approximately 4.7% of the sample.

In regard to this clone: The antigen this receptor binds is unknown. Base-call qualities are not available, and no considerably larger clone is one nucleotide away.

At diagnosis, peripheral blood, uninvolved tumor-adjacent lung and tumor were collected and were preserved as a mix of fresh-frozen and FFPE material. For TCR repertoire profiling, the blood samples were analyzed as peripheral blood mononuclear cells. Overall study outcomes, separate from this receptor: Because multi-region tumor sequencing was not done, intratumor heterogeneity could not be ruled out. Uninvolved tumor-adjacent lung showed the highest T cell clonality, higher than tumor, which suggests more focused antigenic responses in the uninvolved tumor-adjacent lung. Of the top 100 tumor clones, a median of roughly 53 were detected in paired uninvolved adjacent lung; approximately 28 were also among that lung's top 100. Higher blood T cell density associated with longer overall survival, while higher adjacent-lung clonality associated with shorter survival. Because the study design was exploratory, TCR variables were selected using unadjusted p-values without false-discovery rate correction.

The starting material was PBMCs, obtained before any cancer treatment. The receptor's source is a man between 35 and 75 years old with stage II lung adenocarcinoma. The chain is made from TRBV30 and TRBJ1-4, with TRBD1 identical over 10 junction bases. The encoded CDR3 is CAWSVLGQGFTNEKLFF. The base sequence is TGTGCCTGGAGTGTGCTGGGACAGGGGTTCACTAATGAAAAACTGTTTTTT.